Following are 8 T cell receptor beta chains from one sample sequenced in a study of cytomegalovirus exposure and HLA in healthy donors. The PCR was carried out with 60 Vbeta primers and 13 Jbeta primers. Clones were sequenced by immunoSEQ multiplex PCR, and TCRdb holds only the in-frame ones, with some missing. The sample has about 120,000 clones, approximately 74% seen once; the top ten hold 3.5% to 4.5%. Sequenced sample: PBMCs. The receptors stem from a man aged 35 to 55 in good health and CMV-seropositive.

The chain couples TRBV2 to TRBJ2-6; 8 nucleotides line up with TRBD1. Germline CDR1 and CDR2: SNHLY and FYNNEI. The J segment lost 2 bases and the V segment lost 6 bases, leaving 0 bases of the junction unmatched. The CDR3 consists of 14 residues. The CDR3 DNA follows: TGTGCCAGCAGGGACAGGGCTGGGGCCAACGTCCTGACTTTC. Translating it yields CASRDRAGANVLTF.

The chain links TRBV5-1 to TRBJ2-1; TRBD2 aligns across 11 bases. Germline V gene sequence: CDR1 SGHRS, CDR2 YFSETQ. The V gene end was trimmed by 4 bases and the J gene end by 7 bases; junction bases not matched to a gene: 7. The CDR3 has 15 amino acids. The CDR3 DNA follows: TGCGCCAGCAGCCTTAGCGGGGGGGCAACGAATGAGCAGTTCTTC. Protein sequence: CASSLSGGATNEQFF.

The chain combines TRBV6-4 with TRBJ2-7; 16 nucleotides agree with TRBD2. The CDR3 runs to 19 residues. Germline V CDR1 and CDR2: MRHNA, SNTAGT. Trimming took 6 bases from V and 0 from J; bases not matched to a gene: 11. The CDR3 sequence is CASSPPGLAGGPPSYEQYF. Written as DNA, the CDR3 is TGTGCCAGCAGCCCCCCGGGACTAGCGGGAGGGCCGCCCTCCTACGAGCAGTACTTC.

In its sample, this clone was seen a few times. The chain has TRBV11-3 and TRBJ1-1; TRBD1 might be the D (5 bases). CDR1 and CDR2 from the germline V gene are SGHNT and YENEEA. The CDR3 is 13 residues long. V lost 5 bases and J 0 bases, leaving 7 bases between the germline ends. CDR3 in DNA: TGTGCCAGCAGCCAGGGATTGAACACTGAAGCTTTCTTT. Encoded protein: CASSQGLNTEAFF. The variable domain in full, with the rest retrieved from reference TRBV11-3 and TRBJ1-1, is EAGVVQSPRYKIIEKKQPVAFWCNPISGHNTLYWYLQNLGQGPELLIRYENEEAVDDSQLPKDRFSAERLKGVDSTLKIQPAELGDSAVYLCASSQGLNTEAFFGQGTRLTVV.

Regarding this clone: Other nucleotide sequences from this sample produce the same CDR3. The chain combines TRBV6-1 with TRBJ1-5; D unresolved. There are 15 residues in the CDR3. V was trimmed by 1 base and J by 0 bases, leaving 7 bases between them. Per the germline V gene, CDR1 is MNHNS and CDR2 is SASEGT. The CDR3 spells CASSEGSYSNQPQHF. In DNA form, the CDR3 reads TGTGCCAGCAGTGAAGGGAGTTATAGCAATCAGCCCCAGCATTTT.

This chain links TRBV6-4 with TRBJ1-2; D unresolved. V was clipped by 0 bases and J by 7 bases, with 9 bases between them. The CDR3 has 13 amino acids. The germline V gene encodes CDR1 MRHNA and CDR2 SNTAGT. The CDR3 loop is CASSDSGVGGYTF. DNA for the CDR3: TGTGCCAGCAGTGACTCGGGAGTTGGTGGCTACACCTTC.

The chain combines TRBV15 with TRBJ1-2; TRBD1 is a possible D gene (5 bases). This CDR3 is built from 13 residues. V was clipped by 1 base and J by 7 bases, with 10 bases between them. Germline assignment: CDR1 LNHNV and CDR2 YYDKDF (reference sequence). The CDR3 loop is CATSRGGDSGYTF. CDR3 bases: TGTGCCACCAGCAGAGGGGGGGACTCTGGCTACACCTTC. Full variable domain (missing parts from reference TRBV15 and TRBJ1-2): DAMVIQNPRYQVTQFGKPVTLSCSQTLNHNVMYWYQQKSSQAPKLLFHYYDKDFNNEADTPDNFQSRRPNTSFCFLDIRSPGLGDTAMYLCATSRGGDSGYTFGSGTRLTVV.

The chain uses TRBV28 and TRBJ1-1, with 9 nucleotides matching TRBD1. CDR3 size: 14 residues. CDR1 is MDHEN and CDR2 is SYDVKM in the germline V gene. Unmatched junction bases numbered 5, after V lost 8 bases and J lost 1 base. The CDR3 region has the DNA TGTGCCAGCCTTGGACAGGGGCAGAACACTGAAGCTTTCTTT. It codes for CASLGQGQNTEAFF.